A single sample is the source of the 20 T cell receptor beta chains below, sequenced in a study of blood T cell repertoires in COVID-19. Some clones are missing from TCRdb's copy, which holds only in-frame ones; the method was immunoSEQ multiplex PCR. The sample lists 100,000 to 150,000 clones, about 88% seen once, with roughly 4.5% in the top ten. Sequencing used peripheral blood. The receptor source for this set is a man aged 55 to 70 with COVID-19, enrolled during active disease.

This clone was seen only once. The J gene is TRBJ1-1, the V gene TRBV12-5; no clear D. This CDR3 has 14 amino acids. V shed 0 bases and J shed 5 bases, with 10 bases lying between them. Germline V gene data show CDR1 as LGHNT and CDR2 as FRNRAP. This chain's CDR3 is CASGLVGEGTEAFF. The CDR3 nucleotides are TGTGCTAGTGGTTTGGTCGGGGAAGGGACTGAAGCTTTCTTT.

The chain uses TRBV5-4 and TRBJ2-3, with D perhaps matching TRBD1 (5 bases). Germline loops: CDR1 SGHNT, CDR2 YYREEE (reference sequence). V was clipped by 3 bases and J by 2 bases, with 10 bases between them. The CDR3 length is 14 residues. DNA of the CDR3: TGTGCCAGCAGCTCAGGGTCTGCCACAGATACGCAGTATTTT. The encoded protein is CASSSGSATDTQYF.

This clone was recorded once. The CDR3 is CASSGTSVWAEQFF. The CDR3 DNA follows: TGCGCCAGCAGCGGGACTTCGGTATGGGCTGAGCAGTTCTTC. The rearrangement uses TRBV5-1 and TRBJ2-1; tentatively, D is TRBD2 (6 bases). This CDR3 spans 14 amino acids. Trimming cost V 4 bases and J 9 bases, with 17 bases left between them. Germline V gene lookup returns CDR1 SGHRS and CDR2 YFSETQ. The complete variable domain, with remaining parts taken from reference TRBV5-1 and TRBJ2-1, reads KAGVTQTPRYLIKTRGQQVTLSCSPISGHRSVSWYQQTPGQGLQFLFEYFSETQRNKGNFPGRFSGRQFSNSRSEMNVSTLELGDSALYLCASSGTSVWAEQFFGPGTRLTVL.

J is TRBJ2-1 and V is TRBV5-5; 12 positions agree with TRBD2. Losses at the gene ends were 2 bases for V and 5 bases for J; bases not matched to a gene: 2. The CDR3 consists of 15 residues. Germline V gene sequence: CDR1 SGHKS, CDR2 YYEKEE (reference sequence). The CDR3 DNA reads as TGTGCCAGCAGCTTTGGACTAGCGGGAAACAATGAGCAGTTCTTC. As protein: CASSFGLAGNNEQFF.

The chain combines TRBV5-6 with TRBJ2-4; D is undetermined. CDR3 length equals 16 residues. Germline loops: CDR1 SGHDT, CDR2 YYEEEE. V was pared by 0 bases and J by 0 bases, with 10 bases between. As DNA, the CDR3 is TGTGCCAGCAGCTTGGGAGGCACTTTAGCCAAAAACATTCAGTACTTC. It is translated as CASSLGGTLAKNIQYF. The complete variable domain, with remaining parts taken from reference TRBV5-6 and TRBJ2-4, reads DAGVTQSPTHLIKTRGQQVTLRCSPKSGHDTVSWYQQALGQGPQFIFQYYEEEERQRGNFPDRFSGHQFPNYSSELNVNALLLGDSALYLCASSLGGTLAKNIQYFGAGTRLSVL.

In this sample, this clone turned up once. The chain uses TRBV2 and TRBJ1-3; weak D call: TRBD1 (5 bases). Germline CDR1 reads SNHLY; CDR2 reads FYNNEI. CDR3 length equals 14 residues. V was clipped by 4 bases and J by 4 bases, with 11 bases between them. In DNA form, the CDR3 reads TGTGCCAGCAGTGTTGCGGGGCCGGGAAACACCATATATTTT. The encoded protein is CASSVAGPGNTIYF. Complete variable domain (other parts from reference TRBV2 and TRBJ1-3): EPEVTQTPSHQVTQMGQEVILRCVPISNHLYFYWYRQILGQKVEFLVSFYNNEISEKSEIFDDQFSVERPDGSNFTLKIRSTKLEDSAMYFCASSVAGPGNTIYFGEGSWLTVV.

This CDR3 reads CASSELEKGRYYSNQPQHF. The DNA of the CDR3 is TGTGCCAGCAGTGAATTGGAAAAGGGGCGATATTATAGCAATCAGCCCCAGCATTTT. The genes are TRBV6-1 and TRBJ1-5; perhaps TRBD1 as D (5 bases). V was clipped by 2 bases and J by 0 bases, with 20 bases between them. CDR1 is MNHNS and CDR2 is SASEGT in the germline V gene. CDR3 length equals 19 residues.

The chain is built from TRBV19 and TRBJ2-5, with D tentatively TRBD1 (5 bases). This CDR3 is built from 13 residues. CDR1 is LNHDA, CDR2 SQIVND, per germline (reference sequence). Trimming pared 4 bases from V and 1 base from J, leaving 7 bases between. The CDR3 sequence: CASSSRVQETQYF. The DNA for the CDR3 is TGTGCCAGTAGTAGCAGGGTCCAAGAGACCCAGTACTTC.

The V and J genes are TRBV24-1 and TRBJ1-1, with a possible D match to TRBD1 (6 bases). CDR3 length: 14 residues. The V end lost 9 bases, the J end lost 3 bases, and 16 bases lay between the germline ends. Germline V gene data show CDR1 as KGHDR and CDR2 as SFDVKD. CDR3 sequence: CATQGGAPYTEAFF. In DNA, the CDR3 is TGTGCCACCCAAGGGGGGGCTCCCTACACTGAAGCTTTCTTT.

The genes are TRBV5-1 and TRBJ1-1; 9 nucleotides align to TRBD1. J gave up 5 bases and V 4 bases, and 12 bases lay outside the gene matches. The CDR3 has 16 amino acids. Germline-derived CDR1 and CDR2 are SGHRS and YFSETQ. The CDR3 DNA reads TGCGCCAGCAGCGCGGTCGGGACAGGGAAGGGGACTGAAGCTTTCTTT. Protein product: CASSAVGTGKGTEAFF.

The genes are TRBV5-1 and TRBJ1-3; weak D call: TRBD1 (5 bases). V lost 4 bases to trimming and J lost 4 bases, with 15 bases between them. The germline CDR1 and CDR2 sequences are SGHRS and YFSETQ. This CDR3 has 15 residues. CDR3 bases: TGCGCCAGCAGCATGGCGGGGGTCGCGGGAAACACCATATATTTT. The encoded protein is CASSMAGVAGNTIYF.

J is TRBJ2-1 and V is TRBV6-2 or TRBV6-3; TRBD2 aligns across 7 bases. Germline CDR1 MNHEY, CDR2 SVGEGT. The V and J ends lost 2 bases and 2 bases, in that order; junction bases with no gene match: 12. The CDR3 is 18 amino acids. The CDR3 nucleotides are TGTGCCAGCAGTTACGAGATCGGGCTAGCGGAGACCTACAATGAGCAGTTCTTC. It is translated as CASSYEIGLAETYNEQFF.

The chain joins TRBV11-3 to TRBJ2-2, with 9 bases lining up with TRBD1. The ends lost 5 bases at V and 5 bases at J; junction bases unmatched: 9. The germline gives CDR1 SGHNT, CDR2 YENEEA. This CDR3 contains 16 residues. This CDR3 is CASSLRRTGETGELFF. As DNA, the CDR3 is TGTGCCAGCAGCCTCAGAAGGACAGGGGAGACCGGGGAGCTGTTTTTT.

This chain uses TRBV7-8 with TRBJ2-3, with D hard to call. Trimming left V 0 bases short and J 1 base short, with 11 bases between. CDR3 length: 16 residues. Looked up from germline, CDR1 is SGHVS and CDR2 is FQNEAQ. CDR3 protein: CASSLAGSRGTDTQYF. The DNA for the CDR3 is TGTGCCAGCAGCTTAGCTGGATCCCGGGGCACAGATACGCAGTATTTT.

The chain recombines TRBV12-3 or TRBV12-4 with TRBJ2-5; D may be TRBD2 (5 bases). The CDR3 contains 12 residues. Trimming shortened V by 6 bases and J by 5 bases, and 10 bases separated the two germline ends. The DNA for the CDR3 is TGTGCCAGCAGCCCGGGCGGGGAGACCCAGTACTTC. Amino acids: CASSPGGETQYF.

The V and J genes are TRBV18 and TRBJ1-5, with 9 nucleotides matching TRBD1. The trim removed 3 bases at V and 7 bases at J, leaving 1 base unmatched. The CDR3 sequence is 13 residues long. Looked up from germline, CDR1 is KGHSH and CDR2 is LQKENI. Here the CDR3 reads CASSPTGGQPQHF. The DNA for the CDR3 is TGTGCCAGCTCACCCACAGGGGGCCAGCCCCAGCATTTT.

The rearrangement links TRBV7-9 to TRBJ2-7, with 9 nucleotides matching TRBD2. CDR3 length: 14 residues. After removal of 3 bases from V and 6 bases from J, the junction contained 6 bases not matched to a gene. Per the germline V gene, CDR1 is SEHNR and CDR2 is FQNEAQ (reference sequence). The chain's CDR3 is CASSLAGGNREQYF. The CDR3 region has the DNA TGTGCCAGCAGCTTGGCGGGAGGGAATCGCGAGCAGTACTTC.

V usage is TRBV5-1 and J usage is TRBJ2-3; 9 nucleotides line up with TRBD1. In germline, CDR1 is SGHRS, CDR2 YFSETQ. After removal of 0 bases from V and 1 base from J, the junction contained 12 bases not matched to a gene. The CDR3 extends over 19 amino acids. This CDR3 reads CASSLGQGGFKSGTDTQYF. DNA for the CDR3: TGCGCCAGCAGCTTGGGACAGGGGGGATTTAAAAGTGGCACAGATACGCAGTATTTT.

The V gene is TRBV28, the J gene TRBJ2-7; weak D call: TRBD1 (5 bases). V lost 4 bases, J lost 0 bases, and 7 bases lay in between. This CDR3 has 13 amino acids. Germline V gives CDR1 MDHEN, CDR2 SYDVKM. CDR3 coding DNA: TGTGCCAGCAGTTGGACAAACTCCTACGAGCAGTACTTC. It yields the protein CASSWTNSYEQYF.

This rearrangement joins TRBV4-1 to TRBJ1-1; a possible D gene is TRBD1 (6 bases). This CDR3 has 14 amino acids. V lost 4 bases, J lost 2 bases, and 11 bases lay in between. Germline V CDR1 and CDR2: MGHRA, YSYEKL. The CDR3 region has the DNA TGCGCCAGCAGCCCCCAACAGGGTAACACTGAAGCTTTCTTT. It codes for CASSPQQGNTEAFF.